These 6 T cell receptor beta chains share one sample of origin, sequenced in a study of shared clonotypes between healthy human individuals. Terminally differentiated effector memory CD45RA+ cells were excluded from the naive CD8 cells, which were CD45RO-negative and positively selected for CCR7. Only in-frame clones appear in the TCRdb table, and some are missing; sequencing was by immunoSEQ multiplex PCR. The sample has around 2,000,000 clones; around 93% are singletons. Material for sequencing was naive CD8+ T cells from PBMCs. All receptors derive from a man aged 18-30 years in good health. Some clones in this sample may be carry-over from other donors' samples.

This clone was picked up one time. The CDR3 here is CASSLRLAGSTDTQYF. CDR3 sequence (DNA): TGTGCCAGCAGCTTAAGACTAGCGGGTAGCACAGATACGCAGTATTTT. V is TRBV7-8 and J is TRBJ2-3; 10 bases are a match to TRBD2. The CDR3 contains 16 residues. J was trimmed by 0 bases and V by 2 bases; bases with no gene match: 2. Germline CDR1 and CDR2: SGHVS and FQNEAQ. The full variable domain, in which reference TRBV7-8 and TRBJ2-3 provide the parts outside the CDR3, is GAGVSQSPRYKVAKRGQDVALRCDPISGHVSLFWYQQALGQGPEFLTYFQNEAQLDKSGLPSDRFFAERPEGSVSTLKIQRTQQEDSAVYLCASSLRLAGSTDTQYFGPGTRLTVL.

This chain connects TRBV27 to TRBJ1-5; perhaps TRBD1 as D (6 bases). The length of the CDR3 is 13 residues. Trimming left V 6 bases short and J 4 bases short, with 10 bases between. From germline, CDR1 is MNHEY and CDR2 SMNVEV (reference sequence). As DNA, the CDR3 is TGTGCCAGCAGGCGGACAGTTAATCAGCCCCAGCATTTT. This sequence encodes CASRRTVNQPQHF.

The chain links TRBV29-1 to TRBJ2-7; the match to TRBD2 covers 7 bases. The J segment lost 6 bases and the V segment lost 0 bases, leaving 2 bases of the junction unmatched. CDR3 length: 12 amino acids. Germline V gives CDR1 SQVTM, CDR2 ANQGSEA. CDR3 sequence reads: CSVEEGGREQYF. CDR3 bases: TGCAGCGTTGAAGAGGGAGGGCGCGAGCAGTACTTC.

The rearrangement joins TRBV13 to TRBJ2-5; D may be TRBD2 (6 bases). The CDR3 has 16 amino acids. V shed 4 bases and J shed 9 bases, with 24 bases lying between them. Germline V lookup: CDR1 PRHDT, CDR2 FYEKMQ (reference sequence). The CDR3: CASSSGTGGTKGAQYF. The CDR3, as DNA: TGTGCCAGCAGCTCTGGAACCGGCGGGACCAAAGGGGCCCAGTACTTC.

The genes are TRBV4-1 and TRBJ2-7; 7 positions match TRBD1. V was pared by 0 bases and J by 7 bases, with 6 bases of the junction left unmatched. The germline gives CDR1 MGHRA, CDR2 YSYEKL. This CDR3 comprises 14 residues. CDR3 DNA sequence: TGCGCCAGCAGCCAAGACGAGGGGGCGTATGAGCAGTACTTC. As protein: CASSQDEGAYEQYF.

V usage is TRBV5-1 and J usage is TRBJ2-7, with no clear D. Germline lookup yields CDR1 SGHRS and CDR2 YFSETQ. The CDR3 extends over 14 amino acids. Trimming left V 0 bases short and J 1 base short, with 8 bases between. CDR3 sequence reads: CASSLEFRSYEQYF. The CDR3 DNA follows: TGCGCCAGCAGCTTGGAGTTCAGATCCTACGAGCAGTACTTC.